One sample yielded the 29 T cell receptor beta chains listed below, sequenced in a study of neurological immune-mediated disorders (dated by TCRdb to the late 2010s). The library relied on 5' RACE. The data were produced on an Illumina HiSeq 2500. The public sequencing data were trimmed at Q25 with fastp and processed into clonotypes with MiXCR by TCRdb, which kept only in-frame beta chains. Under each unique CDR3 protein, matching rows form one entry showing the most common genes and DNA. The sample table holds 60,000 to 80,000 distinct CDR3 sequences, of which more than 4% were seen once. The ten largest clonotypes hold 3.4% of the sample. The sequenced material came from PBMCs. The receptors come from a woman between 50 and 59 years old with multiple sclerosis.

Ten or more counts support this clonotype. V gene TRBV27 combines with J gene TRBJ2-2; D unresolved. The germline V gene has CDR1 MNHEY and CDR2 SMNVEV (reference sequence). The CDR3 is made up of 14 amino acids. The V end lost 6 bases, the J end lost 6 bases, and 14 bases lay between the germline ends. The chain's CDR3 is CASRQTLASGELFF. CDR3 nucleotides: TGTGCCAGCAGGCAAACTTTAGCATCCGGGGAGCTGTTTTTT.

This clonotype was detected ten times or more. This chain connects TRBV4-3 to TRBJ2-1, with 9 bases fitting TRBD1. V dropped 2 bases and J dropped 2; count of bases not matched to a gene: 7. The CDR3 is 17 residues long. In germline, CDR1 is LGHNA, CDR2 YSLEER. This CDR3 reads CASSQLTGQGTYNEQFF. The CDR3 coding sequence is TGCGCCAGCAGCCAATTAACGGGACAGGGCACCTACAATGAGCAGTTCTTC.

This clonotype turned up a few times. The rearrangement links TRBV2 to TRBJ2-1; D is ambiguous. V lost 4 bases to trimming and J lost 3 bases, with 10 bases between them. This CDR3 has 14 amino acids. Germline V gene data show CDR1 as SNHLY and CDR2 as FYNNEI. The CDR3 DNA sequence: TGTGCCAGCAGTGGATGGGCCAACTACAATGAGCAGTTCTTC. Translated, it gives CASSGWANYNEQFF.

At least ten counts were recorded for this clonotype. The CDR3 region is CASSFQGRNEQFF. CDR3 in DNA: TGTGCCAGCAGTTTTCAGGGGCGGAATGAGCAGTTCTTC. V gene TRBV27 combines with J gene TRBJ2-1; D may be TRBD1 (6 bases). Trimming took 3 bases from V and 7 from J, leaving 10 bases between them. Germline CDR1 reads MNHEY; CDR2 reads SMNVEV (reference sequence). CDR3 size: 13 residues.

This clonotype was counted ten times or more. The chain employs TRBV7-2 and TRBJ2-1, with D uncertain. Trimming took off 1 base at V and 6 bases at J, with 16 bases between the two ends. The CDR3 sequence is 16 residues long. CDR1 and CDR2 from the germline V gene are SGHTA and FQGNSA. CDR3 in amino acids: CASSLGGFRSPNEQFF. CDR3 coding DNA: TGTGCCAGCAGCTTAGGGGGATTCAGGTCCCCCAATGAGCAGTTCTTC.

In its sample, this clonotype was seen many times. V gene TRBV6-2 or TRBV6-3 combines with J gene TRBJ1-5, with D perhaps TRBD1 (5 bases). The CDR3 is 14 amino acids. V lost 5 bases, J lost 4 bases, and 12 bases lay in between. Germline lookup yields CDR1 MNHEY and CDR2 SVGEGT. Here the CDR3 DNA reads TGTGCCAGCAGTGAGGACAAAATGAATCAGCCCCAGCATTTT. Encoded protein: CASSEDKMNQPQHF.

This clonotype was seen a handful of times. The chain combines TRBV20-1 with TRBJ2-5, with TRBD1 matching 10 bases. The CDR3 has 18 amino acids. Germline CDR1 and CDR2: DFQATT and SNEGSKA (reference sequence). V dropped 0 bases and J dropped 5; count of bases not matched to a gene: 15. The DNA of the CDR3 is TGCAGTGCTAGAGATTTGGCCGGGACAGGGGCGAGGACGGAGACCCAGTACTTC. Translation: CSARDLAGTGARTETQYF.

This clonotype showed up many times. This sequence joins TRBV5-1 and TRBJ2-6; no definite D call. Looked up from germline, CDR1 is SGHRS and CDR2 is YFSETQ. Trimming left V 4 bases short and J 4 bases short, with 12 bases between. This CDR3 is 15 amino acids long. The CDR3, as DNA: TGCGCCAGCAGCACACAACCCTCGGGGGCCAACGTCCTGACTTTC. The encoded protein is CASSTQPSGANVLTF.

This clonotype was recorded many times. The CDR3 DNA follows: TGCAGCGTTGAAGCAGGAAACACAGATACGCAGTATTTT. Its protein is CSVEAGNTDTQYF. The chain couples TRBV29-1 to TRBJ2-3; D ambiguous. Germline CDR1 is SQVTM and CDR2 is ANQGSEA. There are 13 residues in the CDR3. V shed 1 base and J shed 2 bases, with 7 bases lying between them.

In this sample, this clonotype turned up many times. The chain has TRBV4-1 and TRBJ2-1; the D gene is possibly TRBD2 (5 bases). Germline assignment: CDR1 MGHRA and CDR2 YSYEKL. CDR3 size: 12 residues. Trimming stripped 6 bases from V and 7 bases from J, with 10 bases between. As DNA, the CDR3 is TGCGCCAGCAGGCGTCCGGGAAATGAGCAGTTCTTC. Translated, it gives CASRRPGNEQFF.

This clonotype showed up many times. The V and J genes are TRBV5-6 and TRBJ1-5; unclear D gene. The V gene lost 4 bases and the J gene lost 4 bases, with 12 bases spanning the gap. This CDR3 spans 14 amino acids. The germline V gene encodes CDR1 SGHDT and CDR2 YYEEEE. In DNA, the CDR3 is TGTGCCAGCAGCATCGGACGGGGAAATCAGCCCCAGCATTTT. This codes for CASSIGRGNQPQHF.

This clonotype has ten or more counts. The chain is built from TRBV10-2 and TRBJ2-3; D is ambiguous. The CDR3 totals 15 residues. Germline V gives CDR1 WSHSY, CDR2 SAAADI. Trimming stripped 11 bases from V and 0 bases from J, with 18 bases between. The CDR3 here is CAVATPFPSTDTQYF. In DNA form, the CDR3 reads TGCGCCGTTGCAACCCCCTTTCCTAGCACAGATACGCAGTATTTT.

This chain uses TRBV20-1 with TRBJ2-1; D not certain. V lost 0 bases, J lost 6 bases, and 18 bases lay in between. The germline CDR1 and CDR2 sequences are DFQATT and SNEGSKA (reference sequence). CDR3 size: 16 residues. CDR3 nucleotide sequence: TGCAGTGCTAGAGATCTTAGCTCCCCTATAGGCAATGAGCAGTTCTTC. Translation gives CSARDLSSPIGNEQFF.

At least ten counts were recorded for this clonotype. The V gene is TRBV7-3, the J gene TRBJ2-5; D unresolved. Germline V gene sequence: CDR1 SGHTA, CDR2 FQGTGA. This CDR3 contains 13 residues. Trimming left V 6 bases short and J 1 base short, with 9 bases between. CDR3 coding DNA: TGTGCCAGCAGTTCAGGTTCCCAAGAGACCCAGTACTTC. Its translation is CASSSGSQETQYF.

Many counts were recorded for this clonotype. The gene calls are TRBV27 and TRBJ1-2; D uncertain. Trimming took off 5 bases at V and 5 bases at J, with 15 bases between the two ends. The CDR3 is made up of 14 amino acids. Germline lookup yields CDR1 MNHEY and CDR2 SMNVEV (reference sequence). CDR3 sequence reads: CASSLGPDLYGYTF. In nucleotides, the CDR3 is TGTGCCAGCAGTCTCGGGCCAGACCTTTATGGCTACACCTTC.

This clonotype was seen many times. The V gene is TRBV5-1, the J gene TRBJ2-5, with D unresolved. Germline V gene data show CDR1 as SGHRS and CDR2 as YFSETQ. V lost 4 bases, J lost 2 bases, and 9 bases lay in between. The CDR3 spans 13 residues. CDR3 DNA: TGCGCCAGCAGCCGCATGCCGCAAGAGACCCAGTACTTC. Protein: CASSRMPQETQYF.

This clonotype was seen many times. This sequence joins TRBV7-6 and TRBJ2-3; TRBD1 matches at 7 bases. The V gene end was trimmed by 5 bases and the J gene end by 6 bases; junction bases not matched to a gene: 8. The CDR3 length is 14 residues. The germline V gene has CDR1 SGHVS and CDR2 FNYEAQ. The CDR3 DNA reads TGTGCCAGCAGCACTAGACAGGGTCCGGATACGCAGTATTTT. This sequence encodes CASSTRQGPDTQYF. Based on the CDR3 plus reference TRBV7-6 and TRBJ2-3, the full variable domain is GAGVSQSPRYKVTKRGQDVALRCDPISGHVSLYWYRQALGQGPEFLTYFNYEAQQDKSGLPNDRFSAERPEGSISTLTIQRTEQRDSAMYRCASSTRQGPDTQYFGPGTRLTVL.

This clonotype has at least ten counts. The chain couples TRBV28 to TRBJ2-7; the D gene is possibly TRBD2 (6 bases). Germline V gives CDR1 MDHEN, CDR2 SYDVKM. The CDR3 extends over 12 amino acids. CDR3 in amino acids: CDFRRGGYEQYV. CDR3 DNA: TGTGATTTCAGGAGGGGTGGGTACGAGCAGTACGTC.

This clonotype has more than one count but fewer than ten. The J gene is TRBJ2-2, the V gene TRBV20-1, with 7 bases that match TRBD2. V shed 5 bases, J shed 0 bases, and the junction held 3 bases outside the gene matches. Germline V gene lookup returns CDR1 DFQATT and CDR2 SNEGSKA (reference sequence). The CDR3 is made up of 14 amino acids. CDR3 amino acids: CSARGVPNTGELFF. The DNA of the CDR3 is TGCAGTGCTCGGGGGGTCCCGAACACCGGGGAGCTGTTTTTT.

This clonotype was detected ten times or more. V and J are TRBV7-2 and TRBJ2-1; TRBD2 might be the D (6 bases). CDR3 length: 15 residues. V shed 3 bases and J shed 7 bases, with 16 bases lying between them. Germline V gene data show CDR1 as SGHTA and CDR2 as FQGNSA. The CDR3 spells CASSFLGGGRNEQFF. CDR3 in DNA: TGTGCCAGCAGCTTCCTCGGGGGAGGTAGGAATGAGCAGTTCTTC.

This clonotype was counted at least ten times. This sequence joins TRBV25-1 and TRBJ2-3; 7 positions agree with TRBD1. The CDR3 sequence is 15 residues long. CDR1 and CDR2 (germline): MGHDK, SYGVNS. V lost 4 bases, J lost 3 bases, and 7 bases stayed unmatched. The CDR3 here is CASSGGQLRTDTQYF. The DNA for the CDR3 is TGTGCCAGCAGTGGGGGACAGCTGAGGACAGATACGCAGTATTTT.

At least ten counts were recorded for this clonotype. V usage is TRBV7-9 and J usage is TRBJ2-1; either TRBD1 or TRBD2 may fit D (5 bases each). CDR3 length: 15 amino acids. The germline V and J ends were trimmed by 5 bases and 4 bases, with 15 bases remaining between them. CDR1 and CDR2 from the germline V gene are SEHNR and FQNEAQ (reference sequence). The CDR3 coding sequence is TGTGCCAGCAGCAATCCCGGGACCGATTACAATGAGCAGTTCTTC. This gives the protein CASSNPGTDYNEQFF. Based on the CDR3 plus reference TRBV7-9 and TRBJ2-1, the full variable domain is DTGVSQNPRHKITKRGQNVTFRCDPISEHNRLYWYRQTLGQGPEFLTYFQNEAQLEKSRLLSDRFSAERPKGSFSTLEIQRTEQGDSAMYLCASSNPGTDYNEQFFGPGTRLTVL.

This clonotype showed up many times. The genes are TRBV5-6 and TRBJ2-7, with D perhaps matching TRBD1 or TRBD2 (5 bases each). There are 14 residues in the CDR3. Trimming stripped 4 bases from V and 5 bases from J, with 16 bases between. Germline CDR1 and CDR2: SGHDT and YYEEEE. Written as DNA, the CDR3 is TGTGCCAGCAGCCCGGGACGAATTCTACACGAGCAGTACTTC. Translated: CASSPGRILHEQYF. The full variable domain, with the rest looked up from reference TRBV5-6 and TRBJ2-7, is DAGVTQSPTHLIKTRGQQVTLRCSPKSGHDTVSWYQQALGQGPQFIFQYYEEEERQRGNFPDRFSGHQFPNYSSELNVNALLLGDSALYLCASSPGRILHEQYFGPGTRLTVT.

Turning to this clonotype: A read error may be the cause here, since a much bigger clone is one base away. The CDR3 DNA sequence: TGTGCCAGCAGCGTTGACCCGGGACAGGGGCCTGGAAAAACCATATATTTT. Its translation: CASSVDPGQGPGKTIYF. The chain joins TRBV9 to TRBJ1-3, with 10 bases aligning to TRBD1. Germline CDR1 SGDLS, CDR2 YYNGEE. The CDR3 is 17 amino acids.

V and J are TRBV5-5 and TRBJ1-2, with D uncertain. V was cut by 2 bases and J by 8 bases, with 13 bases left in between. Germline values: CDR1 SGHKS, CDR2 YYEKEE (reference sequence). This CDR3 is built from 13 residues. CDR3 nucleotide sequence: TGTGCCAGCAGCTTTGACGATCCGGCCGGCTACACCTTC. Protein product: CASSFDDPAGYTF.

There are many counts of this clonotype. The rearrangement joins TRBV3-1 to TRBJ1-1; unclear D gene. This CDR3 comprises 14 residues. The V and J ends lost 4 bases and 1 base respectively, with 10 bases between them. The germline gives CDR1 LGHDT, CDR2 YNNKEL (reference sequence). CDR3 DNA: TGTGCCAGCAGCCTAAGAGGAGAGAACACTGAAGCTTTCTTT. Translated: CASSLRGENTEAFF.

This clonotype rates as medium-sized. The chain uses TRBV6-2 or TRBV6-3 and TRBJ2-7; unclear D gene. Germline V CDR1 and CDR2: MNHEY, SVGEGT. With 6 bases removed from V and 0 bases from J, the gap between germline ends came to 3 bases. This CDR3 region has 11 residues. CDR3 in amino acids: CASRVSYEQYF. For the CDR3, the DNA is TGTGCCAGCAGGGTCTCCTACGAGCAGTACTTC.

In this sample, this clonotype turned up once. The chain is built from TRBV14 and TRBJ2-1, with D hard to call. This CDR3 comprises 12 residues. From germline, CDR1 is SGHDN and CDR2 FVKESK. Trimming stripped 5 bases from V and 10 bases from J, with 12 bases between. The DNA of the CDR3 is TGTGCCAGCAGCATTGGGATGACAGAGCAGTTCTTC. It translates to CASSIGMTEQFF.

A remark on this clonotype: The junction shows a germline mismatch at one end, possibly a read error. V and J are TRBV4-3 and TRBJ1-6, with D unclear. The CDR3 totals 17 residues. Germline V CDR1 and CDR2: LGHNA, YSLEER. The CDR3 coding sequence is TGCGCCAGCAGCCAAGCAAGTAGGAGGGCAGATAATTCACCCCTCAACTTT. Protein product: CASSQASRRADNSPLNF.